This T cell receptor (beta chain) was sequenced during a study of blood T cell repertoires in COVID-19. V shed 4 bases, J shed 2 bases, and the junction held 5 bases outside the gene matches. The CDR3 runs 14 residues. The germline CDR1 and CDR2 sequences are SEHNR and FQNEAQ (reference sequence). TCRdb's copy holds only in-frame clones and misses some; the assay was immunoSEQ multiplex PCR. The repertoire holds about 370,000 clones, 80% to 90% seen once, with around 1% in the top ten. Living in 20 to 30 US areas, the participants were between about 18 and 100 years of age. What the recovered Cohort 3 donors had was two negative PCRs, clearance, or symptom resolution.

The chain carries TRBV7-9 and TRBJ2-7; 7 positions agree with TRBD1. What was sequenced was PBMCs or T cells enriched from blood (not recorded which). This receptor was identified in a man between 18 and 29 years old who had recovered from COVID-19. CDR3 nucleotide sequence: TGTGCCAGCAGCTCCGCCGGACAGGCCTACGAGCAGTACTTC. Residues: CASSSAGQAYEQYF.